The sample holds a few counts of the clone carrying this T cell receptor (beta chain). The antigen is unknown. Only in-frame clones appear in the TCRdb table, and some are missing; sequencing was by immunoSEQ multiplex PCR. Counted here are just over 350,000 clones, just over 90% occurring once; the ten biggest clones make up about 3.9%. The CDR3 has 13 residues. V was pared by 5 bases and J by 0 bases, with 7 bases between. The germline CDR1 and CDR2 sequences are SGDLS and YYNGEE. The data originate from a study of Ad26.COV2.S vaccination and SARS-CoV-2 variants. Findings and caveats of the study: CD8+ and CD4+ T cells specific for spike reportedly responded with substantial breadth after vaccination. Recipients of either vaccine or placebo displayed similar breadth of non-spike TCRs. Measures of TCR breadth and depth may have fallen short of total T cell responses. Individuals receiving vaccine had higher spike-specific TCR breadth than placebo recipients did.

This TCR was recovered from a human donor who had recovered from COVID-19. Specimen: peripheral blood, collected after recovery from COVID-19. The chain employs TRBV9 and TRBJ2-3, with unresolved D. Here the CDR3 DNA reads TGTGCCAGCAGGGCGGCTAGCACAGATACGCAGTATTTT. Translated: CASRAASTDTQYF.